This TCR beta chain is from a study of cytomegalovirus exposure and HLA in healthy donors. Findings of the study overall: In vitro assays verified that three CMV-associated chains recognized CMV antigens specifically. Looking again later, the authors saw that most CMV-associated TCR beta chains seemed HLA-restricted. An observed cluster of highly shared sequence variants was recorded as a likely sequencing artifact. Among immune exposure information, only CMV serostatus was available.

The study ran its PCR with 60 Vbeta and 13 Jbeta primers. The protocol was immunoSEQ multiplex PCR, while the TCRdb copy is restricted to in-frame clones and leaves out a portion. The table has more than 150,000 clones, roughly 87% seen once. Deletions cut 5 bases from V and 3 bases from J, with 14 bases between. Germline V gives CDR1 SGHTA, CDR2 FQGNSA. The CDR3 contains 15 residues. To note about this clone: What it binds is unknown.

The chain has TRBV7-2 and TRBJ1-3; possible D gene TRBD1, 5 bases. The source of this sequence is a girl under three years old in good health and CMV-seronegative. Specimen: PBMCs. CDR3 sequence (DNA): TGTGCCAGCAGCCCGACAGCTAGCGGTGGAAACACCATATATTTT. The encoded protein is CASSPTASGGNTIYF. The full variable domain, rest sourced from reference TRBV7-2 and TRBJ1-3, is GAGVSQSPSNKVTEKGKDVELRCDPISGHTALYWYRQSLGQGLEFLIYFQGNSAPDKSGLPSDRFSAERTGGSVSTLTIQRTQQEDSAVYLCASSPTASGGNTIYFGEGSWLTVV.